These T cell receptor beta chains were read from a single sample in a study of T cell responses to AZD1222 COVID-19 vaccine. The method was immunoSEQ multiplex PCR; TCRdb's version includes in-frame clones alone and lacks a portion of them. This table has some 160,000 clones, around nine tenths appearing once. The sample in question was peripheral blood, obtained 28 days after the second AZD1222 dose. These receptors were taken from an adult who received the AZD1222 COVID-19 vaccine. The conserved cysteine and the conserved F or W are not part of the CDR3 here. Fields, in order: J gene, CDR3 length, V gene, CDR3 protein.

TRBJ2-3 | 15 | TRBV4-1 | ASSQESGLAIKDTQY
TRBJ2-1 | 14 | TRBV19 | ASREDSGGARNEQF
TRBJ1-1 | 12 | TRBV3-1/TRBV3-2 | ASSPKSMNTEAF
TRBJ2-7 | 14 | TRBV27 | ASSSSGGGTPYEQY
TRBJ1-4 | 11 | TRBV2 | ASGGPTNEKLF
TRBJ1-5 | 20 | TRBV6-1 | ASSEALQGEGASWYSNQPQH
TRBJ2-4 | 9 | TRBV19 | ASSISNIQY
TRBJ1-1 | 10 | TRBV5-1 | ASSSGGTEAF
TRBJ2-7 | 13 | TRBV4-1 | ASSLRFTNSYEQY
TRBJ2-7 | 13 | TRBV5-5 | ASSFQRQGSYEQY
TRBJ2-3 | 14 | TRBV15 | ATSSGQTPSTDTQY
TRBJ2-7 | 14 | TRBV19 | ASSIWDGTDSYEQY
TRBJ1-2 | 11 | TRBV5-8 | ASSFRDSYGYT
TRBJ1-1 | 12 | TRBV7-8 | ASSSLVRNTEAF
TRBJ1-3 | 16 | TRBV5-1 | ASSSGTRMGYSGNTIY
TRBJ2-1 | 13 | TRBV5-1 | ASSLVRELNNEQF
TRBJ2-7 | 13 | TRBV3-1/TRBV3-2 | ASSQTRDRSYEQY
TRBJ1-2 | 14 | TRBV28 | ASSTRRGAPLYGYT
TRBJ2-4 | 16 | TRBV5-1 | ASKLNPGLVIAKNIQY